A selection of T cell receptor beta chains follows, all from one sample in a study of cytomegalovirus exposure and HLA in healthy donors. Here immunoSEQ multiplex PCR was the method, and the copy in TCRdb shows in-frame clones only, minus some. The data contain 200,000 or so clones, under 90% of them singletons. Source material: PBMCs. These receptors were collected from a boy aged 2 to 10 in good health and CMV-seronegative. Each CDR3 is given with its conserved first and last residue. The order of the fields is J gene, clone size, V gene, D gene, CDR3 DNA, CDR3 protein. D genes are given only for firm matches. Size tells how often a clone was seen (once, few, many) or the class of an expanded clone, and some rows leave it out.

TRBJ2-7	NA	TRBV7-9	TRBD1	TGTGCCAGCAGCTCCCCCGGGACAGGGTTATACGAGCAGTACTTC	CASSSPGTGLYEQYF
TRBJ1-3	NA	TRBV29-1	NA	TGCAGCGTTGTGAGGGACACCAACGGTGGAAACACCATATATTTT	CSVVRDTNGGNTIYF
TRBJ2-5	few	TRBV29-1	NA	TGCAGCGTTGAATGGGGGGTCACAACCGGGACCCAACAAGAGACCCAGTACTTC	CSVEWGVTTGTQQETQYF
TRBJ2-1	NA	TRBV4-1	TRBD2	TGCGCCAGCAGCCGCTACCCACTAGCGAGAGGGGTTTACAATGAGCAGTTCTTC	CASSRYPLARGVYNEQFF
TRBJ1-6	NA	TRBV19	TRBD1	TGTGCCAGTAGTCACCGGGACAGTAATTCACCCCTCCACTTT	CASSHRDSNSPLHF
TRBJ1-2	NA	TRBV9	NA	TGTGCCAGCACAAGGCCTGGGAGATATGGCTACACCTTC	CASTRPGRYGYTF
TRBJ2-4	NA	TRBV5-1	NA	TGCGCCAGCAGCTTGGCCGGAGTACAGGCTGGCCGCCTGGCCAAAAACATTCAGTACTTC	CASSLAGVQAGRLAKNIQYF
TRBJ1-6	NA	TRBV30	NA	TGTGCCTGGACAACGAGCGGGGAAATATCCCTCCACTTT	CAWTTSGEISLHF
TRBJ2-7	NA	TRBV4-3	NA	TGCGCCAGCAGCCAAGAAGAGGACTCCTACGAGCAGTACTTC	CASSQEEDSYEQYF
TRBJ2-2	NA	TRBV5-1	TRBD2	TGCGCCAGCAGGCCGGGGGGGGCCGCCACCGGGGAGCTGTTTTTT	CASRPGGAATGELFF